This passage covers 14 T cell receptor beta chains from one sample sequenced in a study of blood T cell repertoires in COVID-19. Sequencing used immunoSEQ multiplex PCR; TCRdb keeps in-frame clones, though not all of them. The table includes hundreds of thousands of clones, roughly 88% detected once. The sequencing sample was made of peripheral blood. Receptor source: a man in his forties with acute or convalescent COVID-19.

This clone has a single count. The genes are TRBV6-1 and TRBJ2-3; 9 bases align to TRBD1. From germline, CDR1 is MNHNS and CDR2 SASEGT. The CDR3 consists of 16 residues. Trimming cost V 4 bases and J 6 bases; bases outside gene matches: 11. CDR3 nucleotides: TGTGCCAGCAGTGCAGATGTGACAGGGGGTTTTGATACGCAGTATTTT. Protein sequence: CASSADVTGGFDTQYF.

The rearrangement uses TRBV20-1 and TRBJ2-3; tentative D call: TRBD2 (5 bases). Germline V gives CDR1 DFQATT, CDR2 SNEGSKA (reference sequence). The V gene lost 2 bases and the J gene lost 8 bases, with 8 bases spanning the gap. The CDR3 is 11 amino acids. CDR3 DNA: TGCAGTGCTAGATCGGGGTTTACGCAGTATTTT. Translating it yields CSARSGFTQYF.

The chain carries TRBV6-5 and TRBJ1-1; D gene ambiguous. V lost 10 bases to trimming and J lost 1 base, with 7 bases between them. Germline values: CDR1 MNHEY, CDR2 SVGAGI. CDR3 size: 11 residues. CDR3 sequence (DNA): TGTGCCATTTACAGGAACACTGAAGCTTTCTTT. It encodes CAIYRNTEAFF.

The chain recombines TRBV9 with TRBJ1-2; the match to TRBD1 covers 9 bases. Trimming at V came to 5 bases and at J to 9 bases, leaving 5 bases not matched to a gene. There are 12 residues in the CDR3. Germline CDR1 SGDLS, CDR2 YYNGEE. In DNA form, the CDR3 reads TGTGCCAGCAGAGGACAGGGGTTGCGCTACACCTTC. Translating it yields CASRGQGLRYTF.

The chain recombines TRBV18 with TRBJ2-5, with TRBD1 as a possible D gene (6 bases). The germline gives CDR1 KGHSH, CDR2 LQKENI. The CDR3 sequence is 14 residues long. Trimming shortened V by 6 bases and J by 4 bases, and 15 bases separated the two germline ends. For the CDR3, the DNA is TGTGCCAGCTCCCCGCAGGGGCTCCGAGAGACCCAGTACTTC. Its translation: CASSPQGLRETQYF. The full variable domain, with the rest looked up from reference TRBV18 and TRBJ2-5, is NAGVMQNPRHLVRRRGQEARLRCSPMKGHSHVYWYRQLPEEGLKFMVYLQKENIIDESGMPKERFSAEFPKEGPSILRIQQVVRGDSAAYFCASSPQGLRETQYFGPGTRLLVL.

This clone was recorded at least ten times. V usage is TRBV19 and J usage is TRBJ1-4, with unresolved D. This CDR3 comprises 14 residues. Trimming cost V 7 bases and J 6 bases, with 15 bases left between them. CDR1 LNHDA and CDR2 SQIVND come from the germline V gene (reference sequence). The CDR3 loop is CASNNFLGDEKLFF. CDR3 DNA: TGTGCCAGTAACAATTTCCTCGGGGATGAAAAACTGTTTTTT.

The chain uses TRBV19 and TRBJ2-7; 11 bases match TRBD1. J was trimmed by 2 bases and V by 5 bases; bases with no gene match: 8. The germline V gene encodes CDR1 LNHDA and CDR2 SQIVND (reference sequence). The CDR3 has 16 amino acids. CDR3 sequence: CASSRTPGQGAYEQYF. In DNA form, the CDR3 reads TGTGCCAGTAGTCGGACACCGGGACAGGGGGCCTACGAGCAGTACTTC.

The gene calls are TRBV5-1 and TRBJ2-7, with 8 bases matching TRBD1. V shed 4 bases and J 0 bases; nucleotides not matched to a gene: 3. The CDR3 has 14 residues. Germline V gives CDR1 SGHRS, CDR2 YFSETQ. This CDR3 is CASSQGQVSYEQYF. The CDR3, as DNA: TGCGCCAGCAGCCAGGGACAGGTCTCCTACGAGCAGTACTTC.

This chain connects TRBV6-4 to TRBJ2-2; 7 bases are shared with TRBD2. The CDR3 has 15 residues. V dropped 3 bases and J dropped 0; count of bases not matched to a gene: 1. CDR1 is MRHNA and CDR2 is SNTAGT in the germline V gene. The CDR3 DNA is TGTGCCAGCAGTGATGGGGGGGCGAACACCGGGGAGCTGTTTTTT. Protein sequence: CASSDGGANTGELFF.

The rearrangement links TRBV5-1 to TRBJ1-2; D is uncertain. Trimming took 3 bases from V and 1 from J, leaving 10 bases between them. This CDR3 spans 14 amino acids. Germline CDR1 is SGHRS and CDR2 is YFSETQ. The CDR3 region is CASSWEGSNYGYTF. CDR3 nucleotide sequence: TGCGCCAGCAGCTGGGAGGGCAGTAACTATGGCTACACCTTC.

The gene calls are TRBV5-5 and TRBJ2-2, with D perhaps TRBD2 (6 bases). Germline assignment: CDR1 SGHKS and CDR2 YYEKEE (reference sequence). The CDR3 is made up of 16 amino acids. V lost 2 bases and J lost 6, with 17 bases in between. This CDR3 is CASSFSGLGFSGELFF. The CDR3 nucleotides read TGTGCCAGCAGCTTTTCGGGACTGGGATTCTCCGGGGAGCTGTTTTTT.

DNA of the CDR3: TGTGCCAGCAGCCCGTTGGGGCCTGATAGCAATCAGCCCCAGCATTTT. It yields the protein CASSPLGPDSNQPQHF. This chain joins TRBV27 and TRBJ1-5; TRBD1 might be the D (5 bases). V was shortened by 6 bases and J by 0 bases, with 15 bases between the two germline ends. The CDR3 is 16 residues long. Germline CDR1 is MNHEY and CDR2 is SMNVEV (reference sequence).

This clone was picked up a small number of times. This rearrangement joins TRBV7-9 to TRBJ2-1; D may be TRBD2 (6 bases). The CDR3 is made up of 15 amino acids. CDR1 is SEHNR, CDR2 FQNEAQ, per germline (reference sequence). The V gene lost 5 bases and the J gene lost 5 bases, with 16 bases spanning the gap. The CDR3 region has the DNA TGTGCCAGCAGCCCGGGTGGGGGGACGGACAATGAGCAGTTCTTC. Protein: CASSPGGGTDNEQFF.

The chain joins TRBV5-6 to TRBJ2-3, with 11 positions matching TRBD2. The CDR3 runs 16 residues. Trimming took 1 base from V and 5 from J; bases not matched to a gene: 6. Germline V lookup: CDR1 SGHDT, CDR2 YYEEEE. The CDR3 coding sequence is TGTGCCAGCAGCTTGAATAGCGGGAGGGTTCGAGATACGCAGTATTTT. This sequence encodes CASSLNSGRVRDTQYF.